What follows is one TCR beta chain and its context. In the study's own analysis: Reference gene primer amplification gave estimated nucleated cell counts. The assay was immunoSEQ multiplex PCR, and TCRdb's table has in-frame clones only and misses some. For V, J and clone size, that table is used; D and trimming come from the DNA. Among 50,000 or so clones listed, under 85% were seen once. These data are taken from a study of blood T cell repertoires in COVID-19. The wider study: PBMCs, B-cell-depleted T cells, or T cells provided the cDNA or gDNA that made up the material.

The sequenced sample was peripheral blood. This sequence was found in a man between 40 and 49 years old with acute or convalescent COVID-19.

CDR3 region: CASFGGGTVAKNIQYF. CDR3 nucleotide sequence: TGTGCCAGCTTCGGGGGGGGGACAGTAGCCAAAAACATTCAGTACTTC. The chain combines TRBV2 with TRBJ2-4, with a weak D call TRBD2 (8 bases). In germline, CDR1 is SNHLY, CDR2 FYNNEI. The CDR3 length is 16 residues. The V end was cut by 8 bases, the J end by 0 bases, with 17 bases between.